This T cell receptor beta chain was captured in a study of T cells in Graves' hyperthyroidism and ophthalmopathy. This clonotype was observed at least ten times. Germline V gene lookup returns CDR1 SEHNR and CDR2 FQNEAQ (reference sequence). The J segment lost 2 bases and the V segment lost 1 base, leaving 5 bases of the junction unmatched. There are 16 residues in the CDR3. Regions amplified from RNA transcripts were the TCR beta CDR3 regions. The HTBI primer set drove a first-round RT-PCR of the TCR CDR3. A single record per CDR3 protein comes from TCRdb applying MiXCR to the multiplex PCR reads. This sample has a few hundred thousand distinct CDR3 sequences, with 15% to 19% found just once.

Sequencing used blood. This TCR came from a woman aged 25 to 39 with Graves' hyperthyroidism. The rearrangement links TRBV7-9 to TRBJ2-3; 8 nucleotides align to TRBD2. The CDR3 region has the DNA TGTGCCAGCAGCTTAGGTAGCGGGACCTACACAGATACGCAGTATTTT. Protein sequence: CASSLGSGTYTDTQYF.